This T cell receptor (beta chain) was documented in a study of post-analysis software for immune sequencing data. Prepared TCR beta cDNA libraries contained unique molecular identifiers. TCRdb reprocessed the PCR reads with MiXCR, giving one entry per CDR3 protein. The table has about 770,000 distinct CDR3 sequences, 46% seen once. A note on this clonotype: No antigen is known for it.

This CDR3 comprises 13 residues. Germline CDR1 SQVTM, CDR2 ANQGSEA. Trimming shortened V by 5 bases and J by 3 bases, and 13 bases separated the two germline ends. Findings and limits, study-wide: Controls' normalized Chao1 diversity significantly exceeded that of multiple sclerosis patients. The five TRBV segments detected at higher frequency in patients than in controls included TRBV5-6, TRBV5-1 and TRBV20-1. With F measure, samples from one preparation batch clustered together strongly.

The V call is TRBV29-1, the J call TRBJ1-1; D is uncertain. This TCR was recovered from a girl between 5 and 17 years old with multiple sclerosis. The material sequenced was blood. The CDR3 DNA follows: TGCAGCGTTTCAGAGATGTCGTACACTGAAGCTTTCTTT. Protein sequence: CSVSEMSYTEAFF.